This T cell receptor beta chain was identified in a study of blood T cells in healthy people across ages. At the level of the study: T cells yielded about one barcoded beta molecule per two cells through template switching.

It was with a sample-barcoded 5' primer and a J-beta primer mix that a second PCR of about 7 to 12 cycles was run. Every single cDNA molecule received a tag from a template-switch adaptor with 12 random nucleotides. TCRdb reanalysed the 5' RACE reads using MiXCR and keeps one entry per CDR3 protein. The data show some 890,000 distinct CDR3 sequences, 25% to 35% seen once. The CDR3 totals 16 residues. V lost 3 bases to trimming and J lost 2 bases; unmatched junction nucleotides: 6. Germline V CDR1 and CDR2: SGHTA, FQGTGA. This sample also appeared in a second study, on T cells of mothers and their children. As that report states: The extracted RNA was employed in its entirety for cDNA synthesis, at roughly 1.5 ug per 15 ul.

The TCR comes from a woman between 40 and 55 years old in good health. The sample consisted of blood. The V call is TRBV7-3, the J call TRBJ2-2; 7 bases fit TRBD1. In DNA, the CDR3 is TGTGCCAGCAGCTTGATCCGGGACAGAAACACCGGGGAGCTGTTTTTT. Translated: CASSLIRDRNTGELFF.